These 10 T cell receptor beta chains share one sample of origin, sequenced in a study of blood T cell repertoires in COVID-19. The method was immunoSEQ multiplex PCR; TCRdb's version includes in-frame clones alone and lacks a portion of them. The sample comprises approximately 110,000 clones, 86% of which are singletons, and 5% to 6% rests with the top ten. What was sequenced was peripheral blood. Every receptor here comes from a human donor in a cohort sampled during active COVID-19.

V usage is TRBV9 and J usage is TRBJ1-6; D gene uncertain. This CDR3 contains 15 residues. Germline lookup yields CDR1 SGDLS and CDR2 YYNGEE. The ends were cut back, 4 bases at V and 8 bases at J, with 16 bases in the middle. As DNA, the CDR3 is TGTGCCAGCAGCCCCATGGGCATATCCGATTCACCCCTCCACTTT. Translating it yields CASSPMGISDSPLHF.

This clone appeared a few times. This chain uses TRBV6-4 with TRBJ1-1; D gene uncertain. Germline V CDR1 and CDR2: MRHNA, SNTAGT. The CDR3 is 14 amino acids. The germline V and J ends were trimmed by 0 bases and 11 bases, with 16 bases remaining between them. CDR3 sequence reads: CASSDSSLSPRAFF. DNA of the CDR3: TGTGCCAGCAGTGACTCAAGCCTTTCCCCTCGCGCTTTCTTT.

The CDR3 region has the DNA TGTGCCAGCAGTTTCCAAGGACAGGGCTATGGCTACACCTTC. This gives the protein CASSFQGQGYGYTF. The V call is TRBV6-5, the J call TRBJ1-2; 8 bases are a match to TRBD1. The CDR3 consists of 14 residues. Germline-derived CDR1 and CDR2 are MNHEY and SVGAGI. After removal of 4 bases from V and 4 bases from J, the junction contained 5 bases not matched to a gene.

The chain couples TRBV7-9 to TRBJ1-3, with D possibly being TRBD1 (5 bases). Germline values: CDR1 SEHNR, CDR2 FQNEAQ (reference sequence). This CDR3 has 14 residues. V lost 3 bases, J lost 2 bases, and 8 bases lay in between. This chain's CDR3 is CASSLGGAGNTIYF. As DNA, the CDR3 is TGTGCCAGCAGCTTGGGAGGGGCTGGAAACACCATATATTTT.

CDR3 in DNA: TGCGCCAGCAGCCGGGGACAGGGTCCCATCAATGAGCAGTTCTTC. Translated, it gives CASSRGQGPINEQFF. The J gene is TRBJ2-1, the V gene TRBV4-1, with 9 bases that match TRBD1. With 4 bases clipped from V and 6 bases from J, the junction kept 7 bases outside the gene matches. The germline CDR1 and CDR2 sequences are MGHRA and YSYEKL. This CDR3 region has 15 residues.

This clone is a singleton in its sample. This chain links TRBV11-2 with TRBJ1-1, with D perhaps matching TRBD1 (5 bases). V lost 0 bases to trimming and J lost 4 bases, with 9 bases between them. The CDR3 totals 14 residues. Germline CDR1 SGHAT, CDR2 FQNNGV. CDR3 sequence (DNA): TGTGCCAGCAGCTTAGAGCAGGGAGGCACTGAAGCTTTCTTT. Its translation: CASSLEQGGTEAFF. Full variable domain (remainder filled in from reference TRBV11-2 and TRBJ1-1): EAGVAQSPRYKIIEKRQSVAFWCNPISGHATLYWYQQILGQGPKLLIQFQNNGVVDDSQLPKDRFSAERLKGVDSTLKIQPAKLEDSAVYLCASSLEQGGTEAFFGQGTRLTVV.

The CDR3, as DNA: TGTGCCAGCAGCGTAGGTAGGACTAGCGGGGTAGGAACCGGGGAGCTGTTTTTT. Translating gives CASSVGRTSGVGTGELFF. This chain uses TRBV9 with TRBJ2-2, with TRBD2 identical over 12 bases. Germline-derived CDR1 and CDR2 are SGDLS and YYNGEE. The V gene end was trimmed by 0 bases and the J gene end by 5 bases; junction bases not matched to a gene: 8. The CDR3 contains 18 residues.

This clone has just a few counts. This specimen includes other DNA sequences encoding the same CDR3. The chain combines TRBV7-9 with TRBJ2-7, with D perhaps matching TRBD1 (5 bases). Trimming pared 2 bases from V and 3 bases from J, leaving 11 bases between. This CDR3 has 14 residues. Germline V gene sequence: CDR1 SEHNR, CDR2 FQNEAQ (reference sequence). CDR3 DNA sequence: TGTGCCAGCAGCTTAATCGGCAGGGACTACGAGCAGTACTTC. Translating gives CASSLIGRDYEQYF.

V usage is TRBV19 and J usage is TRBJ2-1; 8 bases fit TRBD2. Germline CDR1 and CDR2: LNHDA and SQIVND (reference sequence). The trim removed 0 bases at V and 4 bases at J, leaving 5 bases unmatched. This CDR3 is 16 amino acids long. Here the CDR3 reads CASSIEGSGTYNEQFF. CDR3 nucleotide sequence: TGTGCCAGTAGTATAGAGGGTAGCGGGACGTACAATGAGCAGTTCTTC.

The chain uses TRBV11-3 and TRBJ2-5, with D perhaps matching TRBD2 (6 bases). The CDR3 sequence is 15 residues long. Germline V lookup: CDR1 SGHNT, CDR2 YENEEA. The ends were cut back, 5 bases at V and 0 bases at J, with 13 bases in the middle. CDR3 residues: CASSHLAGNQETQYF. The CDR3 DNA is TGTGCCAGCAGCCACCTTGCGGGAAACCAAGAGACCCAGTACTTC. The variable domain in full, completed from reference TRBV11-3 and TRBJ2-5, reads EAGVVQSPRYKIIEKKQPVAFWCNPISGHNTLYWYLQNLGQGPELLIRYENEEAVDDSQLPKDRFSAERLKGVDSTLKIQPAELGDSAVYLCASSHLAGNQETQYFGPGTRLLVL.